This TCR beta chain derives from a study of Graves' ophthalmopathy and Graves' hyperthyroidism. In the study overall: Pretreatment peripheral blood was obtained at initial diagnosis. Overall study findings and caveats: Also, most clonotypes expanded in the thyroid above 0.001 frequency appeared in blood.

Amplification of the TCR beta CDR3 regions used RNA transcripts (as template). Amplification began with first-round RT-PCR using HTBI primers, then second-round multiplex PCR was performed. Via MiXCR, TCRdb re-called the multiplex PCR reads, giving one row per CDR3 protein. This sample yields fewer than 600,000 distinct CDR3 sequences, of which approximately 15% are seen a single time; over 8% belongs to the top ten. The diagnostic workup employed clinical symptoms, serum thyroxine, TRAb, thyroid ultrasound and orbital computed tomography. CDR1 LNHNV and CDR2 YYDKDF come from the germline V gene (reference sequence). V was cut by 1 base and J by 4 bases, with 13 bases left in between. The CDR3 totals 15 residues. A remark on this clonotype: The antigen is unknown.

Sequenced input: blood. This TCR was sampled from a woman under 40 with Graves' ophthalmopathy. This chain connects TRBV15 to TRBJ2-5; D is perhaps TRBD1 (6 bases). CDR3 protein: CATSRGFGRGETQYF. DNA of the CDR3: TGTGCCACCAGCAGAGGTTTCGGCAGGGGAGAGACCCAGTACTTC.